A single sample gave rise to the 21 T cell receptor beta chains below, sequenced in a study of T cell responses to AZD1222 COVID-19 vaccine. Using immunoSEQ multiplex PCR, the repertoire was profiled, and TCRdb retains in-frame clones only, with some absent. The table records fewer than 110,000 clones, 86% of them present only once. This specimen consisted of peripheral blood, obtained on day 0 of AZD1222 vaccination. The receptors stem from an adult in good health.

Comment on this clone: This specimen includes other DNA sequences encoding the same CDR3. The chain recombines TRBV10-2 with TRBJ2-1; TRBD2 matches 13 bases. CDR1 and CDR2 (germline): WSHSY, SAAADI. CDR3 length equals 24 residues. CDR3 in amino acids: CASGGGGLRPGLAGPPSSYNEQFF. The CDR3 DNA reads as TGCGCGAGCGGCGGTGGGGGGCTTAGACCGGGACTAGCGGGACCTCCGAGCTCCTACAATGAGCAGTTCTTC.

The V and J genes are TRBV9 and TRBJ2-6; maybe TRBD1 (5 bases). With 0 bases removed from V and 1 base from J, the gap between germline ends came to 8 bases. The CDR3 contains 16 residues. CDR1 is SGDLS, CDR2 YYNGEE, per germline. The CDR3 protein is CASSVGQGSGANVLTF. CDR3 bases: TGTGCCAGCAGCGTAGGGCAGGGTTCTGGGGCCAACGTCCTGACTTTC.

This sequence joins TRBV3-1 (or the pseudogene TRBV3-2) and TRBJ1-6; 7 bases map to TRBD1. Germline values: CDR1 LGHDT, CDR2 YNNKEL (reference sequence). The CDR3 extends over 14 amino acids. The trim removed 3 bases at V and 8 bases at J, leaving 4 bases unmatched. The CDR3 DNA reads TGTGCCAGCAGCCACAGGGGGAAGGATTCACCCCTCCACTTT. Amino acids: CASSHRGKDSPLHF.

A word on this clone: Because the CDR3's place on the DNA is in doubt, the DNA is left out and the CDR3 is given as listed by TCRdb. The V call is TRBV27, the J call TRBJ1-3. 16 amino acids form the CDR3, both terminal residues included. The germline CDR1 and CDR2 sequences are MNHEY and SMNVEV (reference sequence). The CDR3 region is CASSSRDFGSGNTIYF.

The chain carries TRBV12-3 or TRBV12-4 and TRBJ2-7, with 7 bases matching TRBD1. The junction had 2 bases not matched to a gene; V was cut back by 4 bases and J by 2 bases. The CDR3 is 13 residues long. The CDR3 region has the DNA TGTGCCAGCAGTTGGACAGGAACCTACGAGCAGTACTTC. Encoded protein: CASSWTGTYEQYF.

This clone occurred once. The chain's CDR3 is CSVVGTGGSYGYTF. The DNA for the CDR3 is TGCAGCGTTGTAGGGACAGGGGGCAGCTATGGCTACACCTTC. This chain connects TRBV29-1 to TRBJ1-2; 12 bases are a match to TRBD1. Per the germline V gene, CDR1 is SQVTM and CDR2 is ANQGSEA. This CDR3 is built from 14 residues. V lost 4 bases, J lost 4 bases, and 4 bases stayed unmatched.

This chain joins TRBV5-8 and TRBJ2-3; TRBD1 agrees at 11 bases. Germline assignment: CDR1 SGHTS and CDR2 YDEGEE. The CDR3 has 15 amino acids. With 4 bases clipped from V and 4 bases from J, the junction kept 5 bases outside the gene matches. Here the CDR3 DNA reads TGTGCCAGCAGCACTGGGACAGGGGGTGCAGATACGCAGTATTTT. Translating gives CASSTGTGGADTQYF.

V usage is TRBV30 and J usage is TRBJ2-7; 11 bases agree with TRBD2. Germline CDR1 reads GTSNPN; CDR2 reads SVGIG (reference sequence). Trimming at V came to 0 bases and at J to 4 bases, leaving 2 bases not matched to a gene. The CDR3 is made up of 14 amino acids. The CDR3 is CAWSVPSGRYEQYF. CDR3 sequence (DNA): TGTGCCTGGAGTGTACCTAGCGGGAGGTACGAGCAGTACTTC.

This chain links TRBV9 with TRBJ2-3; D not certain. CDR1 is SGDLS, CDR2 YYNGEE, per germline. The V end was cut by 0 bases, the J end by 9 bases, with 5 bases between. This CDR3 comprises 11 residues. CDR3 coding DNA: TGTGCCAGCAGCGTAGGGGTCACGCAGTATTTT. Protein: CASSVGVTQYF.

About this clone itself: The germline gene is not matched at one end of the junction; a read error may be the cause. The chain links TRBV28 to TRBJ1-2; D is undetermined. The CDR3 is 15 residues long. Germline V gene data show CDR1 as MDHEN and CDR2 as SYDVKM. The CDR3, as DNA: TGTCCCAGCAGTTTGGGTGACGTTTTCGACTATGGCTACACCTTC. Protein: CPSSLGDVFDYGYTF.

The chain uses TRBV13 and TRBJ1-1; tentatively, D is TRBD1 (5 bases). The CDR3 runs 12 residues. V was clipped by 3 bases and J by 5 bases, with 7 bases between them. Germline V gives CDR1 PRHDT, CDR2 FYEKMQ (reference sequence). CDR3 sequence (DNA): TGTGCCAGCAGCTTCCGACAGACTGAAGCTTTCTTT. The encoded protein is CASSFRQTEAFF.

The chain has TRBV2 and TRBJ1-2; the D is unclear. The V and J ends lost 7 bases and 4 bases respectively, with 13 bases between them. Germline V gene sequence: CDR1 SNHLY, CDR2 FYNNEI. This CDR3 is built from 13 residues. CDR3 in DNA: TGTGCCAGCATTTATGACCCCACCTATGGCTACACCTTC. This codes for CASIYDPTYGYTF.

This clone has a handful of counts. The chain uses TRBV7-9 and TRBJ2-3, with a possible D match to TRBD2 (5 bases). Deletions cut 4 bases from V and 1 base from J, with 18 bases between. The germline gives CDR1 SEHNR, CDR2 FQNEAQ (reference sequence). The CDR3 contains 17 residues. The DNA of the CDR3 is TGTGCCAGCAGCTCAGATCAGGAGGAGTACGGCACAGATACGCAGTATTTT. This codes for CASSSDQEEYGTDTQYF.

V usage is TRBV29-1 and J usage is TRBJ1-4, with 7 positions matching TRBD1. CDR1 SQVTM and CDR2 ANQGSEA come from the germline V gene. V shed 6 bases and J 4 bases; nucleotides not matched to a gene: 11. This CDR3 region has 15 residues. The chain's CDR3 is CSVSDRRLNNEKLFF. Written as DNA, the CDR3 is TGCAGCGTCTCGGACAGGCGCCTTAATAATGAAAAACTGTTTTTT. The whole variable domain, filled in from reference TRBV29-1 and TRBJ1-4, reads SAVISQKPSRDICQRGTSLTIQCQVDSQVTMMFWYRQQPGQSLTLIATANQGSEATYESGFVIDKFPISRPNLTFSTLTVSNMSPEDSSIYLCSVSDRRLNNEKLFFGSGTQLSVL.

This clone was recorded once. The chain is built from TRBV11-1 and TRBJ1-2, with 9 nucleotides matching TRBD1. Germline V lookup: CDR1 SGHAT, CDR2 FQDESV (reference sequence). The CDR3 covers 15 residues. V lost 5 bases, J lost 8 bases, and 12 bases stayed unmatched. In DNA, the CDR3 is TGTGCCAGCAGCCTAACAGGGGGCGAGACGGGAGGCTACACCTTC. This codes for CASSLTGGETGGYTF. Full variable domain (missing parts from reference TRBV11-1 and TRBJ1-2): EAEVAQSPRYKITEKSQAVAFWCDPISGHATLYWYRQILGQGPELLVQFQDESVVDDSQLPKDRFSAERLKGVDSTLKIQPAELGDSAMYLCASSLTGGETGGYTFGSGTRLTVV.

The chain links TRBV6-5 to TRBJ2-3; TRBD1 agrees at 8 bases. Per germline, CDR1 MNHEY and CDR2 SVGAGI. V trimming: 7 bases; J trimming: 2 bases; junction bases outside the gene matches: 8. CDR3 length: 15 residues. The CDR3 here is CASTTRDRNTDTQYF. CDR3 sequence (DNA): TGTGCCAGCACAACGCGGGACAGGAACACAGATACGCAGTATTTT.

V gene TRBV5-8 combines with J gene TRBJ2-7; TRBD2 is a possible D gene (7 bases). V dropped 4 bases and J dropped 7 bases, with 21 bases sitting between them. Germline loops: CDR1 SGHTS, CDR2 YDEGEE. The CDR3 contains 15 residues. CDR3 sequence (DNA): TGTGCCAGCAGCCGGTTACGGGGGGCCTCGGGAGAGCAGTACTTC. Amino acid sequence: CASSRLRGASGEQYF.

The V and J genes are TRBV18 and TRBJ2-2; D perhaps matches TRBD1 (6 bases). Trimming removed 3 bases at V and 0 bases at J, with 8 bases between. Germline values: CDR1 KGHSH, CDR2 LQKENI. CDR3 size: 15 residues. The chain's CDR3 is CASSPGTSNTGELFF. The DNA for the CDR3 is TGTGCCAGCTCACCCGGGACATCGAACACCGGGGAGCTGTTTTTT.

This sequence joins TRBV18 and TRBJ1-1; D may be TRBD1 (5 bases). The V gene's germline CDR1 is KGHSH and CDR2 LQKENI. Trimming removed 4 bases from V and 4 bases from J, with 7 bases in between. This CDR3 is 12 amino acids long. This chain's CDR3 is CASSRGVTEAFF. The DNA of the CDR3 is TGTGCCAGCTCACGGGGGGTCACTGAAGCTTTCTTT.

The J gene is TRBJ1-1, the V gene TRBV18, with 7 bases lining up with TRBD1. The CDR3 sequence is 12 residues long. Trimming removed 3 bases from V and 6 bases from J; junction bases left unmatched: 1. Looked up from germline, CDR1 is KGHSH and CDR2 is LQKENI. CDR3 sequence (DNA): TGTGCCAGCTCACCGGGGACAGCTGAAGCTTTCTTT. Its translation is CASSPGTAEAFF.

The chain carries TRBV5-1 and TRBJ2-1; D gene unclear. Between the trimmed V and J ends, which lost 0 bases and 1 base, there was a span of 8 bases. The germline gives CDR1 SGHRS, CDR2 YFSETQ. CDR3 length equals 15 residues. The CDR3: CASSLGRASYNEQFF. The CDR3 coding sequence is TGCGCCAGCAGCTTGGGAAGGGCTTCCTACAATGAGCAGTTCTTC.